Detailed here is one T cell receptor (beta chain). In the original analysis: Amplifying reference gene primers gave estimates of nucleated cell counts. Produced via immunoSEQ multiplex PCR; TCRdb's table is partial and in-frame only. V, J and clone size reflect that table, while D and trimming were determined from the DNA. Among a few hundred thousand clones listed, less than 90% were seen once. The record originates from a study of blood T cell repertoires in COVID-19. This TCR was sampled from a woman in her sixties or seventies with COVID-19, enrolled during active disease. The sample was peripheral blood.

DNA of the CDR3: TGCGCCAGCAGATACGGACAGGGCACGTATGATTCACCCCTCCACTTT. Translation: CASRYGQGTYDSPLHF. The genes are TRBV5-1 and TRBJ1-6; 8 positions match TRBD1. J gave up 8 bases and V 5 bases, and 12 bases lay outside the gene matches. The germline CDR1 and CDR2 sequences are SGHRS and YFSETQ. The CDR3 length is 16 residues.